Sequencing of this TCR beta chain was carried out in a study of blood T cells in healthy people across ages. As for the study in general: Per every two T cells, about one barcoded beta molecule was captured by template switching.

The authors ran a second PCR of 7 to 11 cycles using a sample-barcoded 5' primer and a J-beta primer mix. TCRdb used MiXCR to reprocess the 5' RACE reads, holding one entry per CDR3 protein. The sample holds 1,500,000 or so distinct CDR3 sequences, approximately 60% seen once. Approximately 9.4 milliliters was the volume of peripheral blood drawn from each donor. The CDR3 has 16 amino acids. CDR1 is SGHRS and CDR2 is YFSETQ in the germline V gene. Trimming removed 1 base at V and 2 bases at J, with 15 bases between. About this clonotype itself: Its specificity is unknown.

Study outcomes and limitations: PBMC samples, being unsorted, prevented any conclusive comparison of naive and antigen-experienced cells. It was found that TCR beta diversity correlated strongly with the percentage of naive T cells.

The sample taken for sequencing was blood. The sequence was obtained from a man aged 18 to 29 in good health. The rearrangement uses TRBV5-1 and TRBJ2-5; D not certain. Written as DNA, the CDR3 is TGCGCCAGCAGCTTGCCGGCCACAGCGCGGCAAGAGACCCAGTACTTC. Amino acid sequence: CASSLPATARQETQYF.